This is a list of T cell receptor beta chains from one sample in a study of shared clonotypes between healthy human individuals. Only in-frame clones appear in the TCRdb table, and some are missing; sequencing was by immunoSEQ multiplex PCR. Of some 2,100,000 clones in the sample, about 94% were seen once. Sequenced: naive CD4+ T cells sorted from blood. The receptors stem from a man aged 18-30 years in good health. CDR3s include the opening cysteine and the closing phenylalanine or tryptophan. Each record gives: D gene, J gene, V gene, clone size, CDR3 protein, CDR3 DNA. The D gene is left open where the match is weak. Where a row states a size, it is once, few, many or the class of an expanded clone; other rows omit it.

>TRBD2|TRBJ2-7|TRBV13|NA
CASSSDGGSEQYF
TGTGCCAGCAGTTCGGACGGGGGGAGTGAGCAGTACTTC
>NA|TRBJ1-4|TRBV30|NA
CAWSASRTSTNEKLFF
TGTGCCTGGAGTGCCTCGAGGACTTCAACTAATGAAAAACTGTTTTTT
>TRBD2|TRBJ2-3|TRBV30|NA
CAWSRLAGGKDTQYF
TGTGCCTGGAGTAGACTAGCGGGAGGAAAAGATACGCAGTATTTT
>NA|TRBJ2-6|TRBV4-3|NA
CASSQDEVVAGPGANVLTF
TGCGCCAGCAGCCAAGATGAGGTTGTGGCGGGTCCTGGGGCCAACGTCCTGACTTTC
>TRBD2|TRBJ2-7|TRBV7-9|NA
CASSLTGGSYEQYF
TGTGCCAGCAGCTTGACGGGGGGCTCCTACGAGCAGTACTTC
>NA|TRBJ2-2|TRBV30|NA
CAWSPGTFRAWLFF
TGTGCCTGGAGTCCTGGGACTTTCCGTGCGTGGCTGTTTTTT
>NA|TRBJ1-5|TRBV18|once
CASSPDSSNQPQHF
TGTGCCAGCTCACCGGACAGTAGCAATCAGCCCCAGCATTTT
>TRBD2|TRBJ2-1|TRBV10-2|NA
CASSRTSGSGEQFF
TGCGCCAGCAGCCGCACTAGCGGGAGTGGTGAGCAGTTCTTC
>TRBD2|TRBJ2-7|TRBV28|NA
CASSPRSGGGRVYEQYF
TGTGCCAGCAGCCCGAGGTCTGGCGGGGGTAGAGTCTACGAGCAGTACTTC
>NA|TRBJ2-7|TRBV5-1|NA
CASSPRGSSYEQYF
TGCGCCAGTAGCCCCCGGGGGAGCTCCTACGAGCAGTACTTC
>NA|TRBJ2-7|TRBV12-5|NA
CASGLASRGSGYEQYF
TGTGCTAGTGGTTTGGCCTCGAGAGGCTCGGGCTACGAGCAGTACTTC
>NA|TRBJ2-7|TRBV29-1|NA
CSVEGGEGQTYEQYF
TGCAGCGTTGAAGGTGGGGAGGGACAAACCTACGAGCAGTACTTC
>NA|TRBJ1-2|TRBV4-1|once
CASSQDGFMASYGYTF
TGCGCCAGCAGCCAAGACGGGTTTATGGCCTCCTATGGCTACACCTTC
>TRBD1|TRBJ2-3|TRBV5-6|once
CASSWRGQGALADTQYF
TGTGCCAGCAGCTGGAGGGGACAGGGGGCTTTAGCGGATACGCAGTATTTT
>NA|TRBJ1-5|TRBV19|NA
CATSEGIYQPQHF
TGTGCCACCTCTGAGGGGATTTATCAGCCCCAGCATTTT
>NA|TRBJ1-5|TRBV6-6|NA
CASSNVGQNQPQHF
TGTGCCAGCAGTAACGTGGGCCAAAATCAGCCCCAGCATTTT
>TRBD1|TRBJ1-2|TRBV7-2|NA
CASSFLRGPQDGYTF
TGTGCCAGCAGCTTCCTCAGGGGGCCCCAAGATGGCTACACCTTC
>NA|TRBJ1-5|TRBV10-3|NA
CAISEASGFNQPQHF
TGTGCCATCAGTGAGGCGAGTGGTTTCAATCAGCCCCAGCATTTT
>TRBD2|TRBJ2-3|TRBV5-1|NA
CASSSGLAGGTTDTQYF
TGCGCCAGCAGCTCGGGACTAGCGGGAGGGACTACAGATACGCAGTATTTT
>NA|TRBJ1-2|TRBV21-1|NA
CASSKPTNYGYTF
TGTGCCAGCAGCAAGCCCACAAACTATGGCTACACCTTC
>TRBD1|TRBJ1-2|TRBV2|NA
CASSETSGQAYGYTF
TGTGCCAGCAGTGAGACTTCAGGACAGGCCTATGGCTACACCTTC
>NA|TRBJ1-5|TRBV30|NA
CACRPQGFSNQPQHF
TGTGCCTGCCGCCCACAGGGATTTAGCAATCAGCCCCAGCATTTT
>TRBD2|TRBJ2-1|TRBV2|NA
CASREGLAGNNEQFF
TGTGCCAGCAGGGAGGGACTAGCGGGGAACAATGAGCAGTTCTTC
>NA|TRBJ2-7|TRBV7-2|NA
CASRPPGPSGQYF
TGTGCCAGCAGACCTCCGGGACCGAGCGGGCAGTACTTC
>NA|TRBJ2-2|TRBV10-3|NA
CAISDPGIGNTGELFF
TGTGCCATCAGTGACCCTGGGATCGGGAACACCGGGGAGCTGTTTTTT
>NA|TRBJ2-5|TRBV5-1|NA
CASSLQGSETQYF
TGCGCCAGCAGCTTACAGGGTAGCGAGACCCAGTACTTC
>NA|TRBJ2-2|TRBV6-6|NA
CASSSRLSGELFF
TGTGCCAGCAGTTCACGTTTGAGCGGGGAGCTGTTTTTT
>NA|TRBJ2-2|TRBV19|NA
CANAFPGVDRGELFF
TGTGCCAACGCCTTCCCCGGTGTCGATAGGGGGGAGCTGTTTTTT
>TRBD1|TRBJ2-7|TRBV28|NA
CASSLGRGWGEQYF
TGTGCCAGCAGTTTAGGCAGGGGGTGGGGCGAGCAGTACTTC
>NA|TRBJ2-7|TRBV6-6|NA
CASTPSGLYEQYF
TGTGCCAGCACCCCATCGGGGCTCTACGAGCAGTACTTC
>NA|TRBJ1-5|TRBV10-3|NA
CATNSGGNQPQHF
TGTGCCACCAACTCTGGAGGCAATCAGCCCCAGCATTTT